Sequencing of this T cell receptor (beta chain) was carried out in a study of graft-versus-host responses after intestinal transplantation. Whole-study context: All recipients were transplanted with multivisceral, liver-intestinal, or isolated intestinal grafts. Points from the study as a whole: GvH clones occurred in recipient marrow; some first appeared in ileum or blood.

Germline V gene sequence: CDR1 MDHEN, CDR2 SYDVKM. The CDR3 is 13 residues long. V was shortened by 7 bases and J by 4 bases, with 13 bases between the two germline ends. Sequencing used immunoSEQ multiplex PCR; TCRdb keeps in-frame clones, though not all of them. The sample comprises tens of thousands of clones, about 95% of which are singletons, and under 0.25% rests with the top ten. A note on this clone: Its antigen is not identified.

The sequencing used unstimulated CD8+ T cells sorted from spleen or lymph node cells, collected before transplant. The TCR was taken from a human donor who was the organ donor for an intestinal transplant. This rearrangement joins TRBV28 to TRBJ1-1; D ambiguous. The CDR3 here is CASTRRGGTEAFF. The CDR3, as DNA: TGTGCCAGCACCCGTCGCGGTGGCACTGAAGCTTTCTTT.